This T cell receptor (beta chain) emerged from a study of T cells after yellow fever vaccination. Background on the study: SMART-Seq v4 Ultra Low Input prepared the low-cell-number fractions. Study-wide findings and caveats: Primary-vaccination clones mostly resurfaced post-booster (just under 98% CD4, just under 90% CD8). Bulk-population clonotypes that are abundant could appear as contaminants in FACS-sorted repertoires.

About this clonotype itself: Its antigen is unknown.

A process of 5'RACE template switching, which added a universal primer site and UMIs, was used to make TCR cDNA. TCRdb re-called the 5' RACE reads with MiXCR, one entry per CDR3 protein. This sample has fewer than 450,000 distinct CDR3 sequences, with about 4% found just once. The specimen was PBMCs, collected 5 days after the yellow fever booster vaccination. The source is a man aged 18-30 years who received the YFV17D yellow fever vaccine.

The CDR3 sequence: CAISEPEDSDTQYF. For the CDR3, the DNA is TGTGCCATCAGTGAGCCCGAGGATAGCGATACGCAGTATTTT. The rearrangement joins TRBV10-3 to TRBJ2-3, with D uncertain. V gave up 2 bases and J gave up 6 bases, with 12 bases separating them. This CDR3 has 14 residues. Looked up from germline, CDR1 is ENHRY and CDR2 is SYGVKD.